Sequencing of this T cell receptor beta chain was carried out in a study of shared clonotypes between healthy human individuals. The CDR3 totals 16 residues. V trimming: 4 bases; J trimming: 3 bases; junction bases outside the gene matches: 9. Germline V gene sequence: CDR1 SGHRS, CDR2 YFSETQ. Authors' analysis steps: ImmunoSEQ yielded junction-only sequences lacking quality scores, so filtering differed. This table comes from immunoSEQ multiplex PCR, and its TCRdb copy is limited to in-frame clones, with some not included. V and J calls and clone size are as listed in that table; D and trimming were resolved from the DNA. The sample holds about 1.4 million clones, approximately 96% seen once.

The source is a man under 40 in good health. J is TRBJ2-7 and V is TRBV5-1; 11 bases are shared with TRBD2. The material sequenced was naive CD4+ T cells sorted from blood. Subset defined: CD45RA+ positively selected. The CDR3 here is CASSPSSGTSGYEQYF. The CDR3 DNA reads as TGCGCCAGCAGCCCAAGTTCCGGGACTAGCGGCTACGAGCAGTACTTC.